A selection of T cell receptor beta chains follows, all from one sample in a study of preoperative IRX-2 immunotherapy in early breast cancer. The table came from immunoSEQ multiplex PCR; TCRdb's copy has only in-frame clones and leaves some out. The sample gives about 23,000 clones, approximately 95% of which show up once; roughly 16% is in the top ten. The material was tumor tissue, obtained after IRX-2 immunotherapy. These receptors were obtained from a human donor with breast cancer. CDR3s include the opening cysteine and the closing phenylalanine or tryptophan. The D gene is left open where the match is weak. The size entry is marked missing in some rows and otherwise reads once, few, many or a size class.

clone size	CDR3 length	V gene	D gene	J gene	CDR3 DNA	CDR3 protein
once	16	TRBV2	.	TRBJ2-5	TGTGCCAGCAGTGAACAACCAGGCCTCATCCAAGAGACCCAGTACTTC	CASSEQPGLIQETQYF
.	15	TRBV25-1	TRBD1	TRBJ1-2	TGTGCCAGCCTCTCACCCGCGGGACAGGCCTATGGCTACACCTTC	CASLSPAGQAYGYTF
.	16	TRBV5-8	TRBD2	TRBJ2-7	TGTGCCAGCAGCTTGGGGAGCGGGGCAACTCCTAACGAGCAGTACTTC	CASSLGSGATPNEQYF
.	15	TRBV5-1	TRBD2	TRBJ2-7	TGCGCCAGCAGCCCCGGACTAGTCTACTCCTACGAGCAGTACTTC	CASSPGLVYSYEQYF
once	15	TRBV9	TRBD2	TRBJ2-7	TGTGCCAGCAGCGCGAGGGGGGGACTAGCTGGTGAGCAGTACTTC	CASSARGGLAGEQYF
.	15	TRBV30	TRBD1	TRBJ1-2	TGTGCCTGGAGTACCGGGACAGCACTAGGCTATGGCTACACCTTC	CAWSTGTALGYGYTF
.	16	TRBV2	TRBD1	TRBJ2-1	TGTGCCAGCAAATCGGACAGGGGGCGGGAGAGAGATGAGCAGTTCTTC	CASKSDRGRERDEQFF
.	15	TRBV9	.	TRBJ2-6	TGTGCCAGCAGCGTAGAAGGGTCTGGGGCCAACGTCCTGACTTTC	CASSVEGSGANVLTF
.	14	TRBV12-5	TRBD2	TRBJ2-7	TGTGCTAGTGGTTTAGGGACTAGCGTTCGCGAGCAGTACTTC	CASGLGTSVREQYF
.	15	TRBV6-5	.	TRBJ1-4	TGTGCCAGCAGTTACTCTGGCAGCTATAATGAAAAACTGTTTTTT	CASSYSGSYNEKLFF
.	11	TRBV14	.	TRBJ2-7	TGTGCCAGCAGCCAAGGGGGGCAGCAGTACTTC	CASSQGGQQYF
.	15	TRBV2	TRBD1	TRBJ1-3	TGTGCCAGCAGTCTCGACAGGGCCTCTGGAAACACCATATATTTT	CASSLDRASGNTIYF
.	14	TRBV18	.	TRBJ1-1	TGTGCCAGCTCACCCGAGGGTGGGAACACTGAAGCTTTCTTT	CASSPEGGNTEAFF
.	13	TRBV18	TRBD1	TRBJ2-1	TGTGCCAGCTCACCGAGACAGGGCGAGGGGCAGTTCTTC	CASSPRQGEGQFF
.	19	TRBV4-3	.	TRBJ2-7	TGCGCCAGCAGCCAAGATCTTAGTCGCCGGGGGCCTGGAACCTACGAGCAGTACTTC	CASSQDLSRRGPGTYEQYF
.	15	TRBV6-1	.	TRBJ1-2	TGTGCCAGCAGTGAATGGGGGGGAGTTAACTATGGCTACACCTTC	CASSEWGGVNYGYTF
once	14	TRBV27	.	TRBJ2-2	TGTGCCAGCAGTTTACTCACGAACACCGGGGAGCTGTTTTTT	CASSLLTNTGELFF
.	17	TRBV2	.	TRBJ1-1	TGTGCCAGCCTTGGGGCGGGGCTGGCGAACATGAACACTGAAGCTTTCTTT	CASLGAGLANMNTEAFF
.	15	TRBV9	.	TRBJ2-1	TGTGCCAGCAGCGTATTAGATAACTCCTACAATGAGCAGTTCTTC	CASSVLDNSYNEQFF
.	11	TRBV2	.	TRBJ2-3	TGTGCCACCGACTCCGGGACTGGCAAGTATTTT	CATDSGTGKYF
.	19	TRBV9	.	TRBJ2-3	TGTGCCAGCAGCGTAGAGGAAAACGGGCGGGGAGGTTATAAGGATACGCAGTATTTT	CASSVEENGRGGYKDTQYF
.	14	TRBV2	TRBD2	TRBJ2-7	TGTGCCAGCATGAGACTAGCGGGAACCTACGAGCAGTACTTC	CASMRLAGTYEQYF
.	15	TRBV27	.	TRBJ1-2	TGTGCCAGCAGTCTCACCGGGACTGAGCCTTATGGCTACACCTTC	CASSLTGTEPYGYTF
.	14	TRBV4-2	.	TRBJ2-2	TGTGCCAGCAGCCCAAGCGAGGGGGGCGGGGAGCTGTTTTTT	CASSPSEGGGELFF
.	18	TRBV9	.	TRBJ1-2	TGTGCCAGCAGCGTAGGCAGCTCAACCCCATACTATAACTATGGCTACACCTTC	CASSVGSSTPYYNYGYTF
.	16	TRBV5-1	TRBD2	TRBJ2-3	TGCGCCAGTAGGGAGTGGCGGGGGAAAGTGACAGATACGCAGTATTTT	CASREWRGKVTDTQYF
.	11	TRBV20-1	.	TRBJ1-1	TGCAGTGCGTGGACCAACACTGAAGCTTTCTTT	CSAWTNTEAFF
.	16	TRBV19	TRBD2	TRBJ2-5	TGTGCCAGTAGTAGCGGACTAGCGGGGGGGCAGGAGACCCAGTACTTC	CASSSGLAGGQETQYF
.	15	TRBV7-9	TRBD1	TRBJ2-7	TGTGCCAGCAGCTTAGCGCCCAGGGGGTCGTACGAGCAGTACTTC	CASSLAPRGSYEQYF
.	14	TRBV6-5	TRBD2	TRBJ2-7	TGTGCCAGCAGTTACGGGGCGGGAGGGGGTGAGCAGTACTTC	CASSYGAGGGEQYF
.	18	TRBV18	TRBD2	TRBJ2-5	TGTGCCAGCTCATCCAACCTGGGACTAGCGGGAGGTGAAGAGACCCAGTACTTC	CASSSNLGLAGGEETQYF
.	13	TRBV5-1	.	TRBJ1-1	TGCGCCAGCAGCTTCGAGACGAACACTGAAGCTTTCTTT	CASSFETNTEAFF
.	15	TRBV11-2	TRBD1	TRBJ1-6	TGTGCCAGCAGCTTTCAGGGGGCGAGTAATTCACCCCTCCACTTT	CASSFQGASNSPLHF
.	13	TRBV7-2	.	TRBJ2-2	TGTGCCAGCAGCTTAGCGGCCACCGGGGAGCTGTTTTTT	CASSLAATGELFF
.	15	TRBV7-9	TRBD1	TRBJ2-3	TGTGCCAGCAGCTTAATGGGGAGGACAGGGGATACGCAGTATTTT	CASSLMGRTGDTQYF
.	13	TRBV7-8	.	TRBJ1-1	TGTGCCAGCAGCTTAGCGCGAGGCTCTGAAGCTTTCTTT	CASSLARGSEAFF
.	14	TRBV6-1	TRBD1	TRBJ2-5	TGTGCCAGCATCAGGGGGACCGCCGCAGGGGCCCAGTACTTC	CASIRGTAAGAQYF
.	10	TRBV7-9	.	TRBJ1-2	TGTGCCAGCAGCTTAGCGGTAGGAAGCTTC	CASSLAVGSF
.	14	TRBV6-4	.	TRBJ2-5	TGTGCCAGCAGTCCGGACGGCAGCCCAGAGACCCAGTACTTC	CASSPDGSPETQYF
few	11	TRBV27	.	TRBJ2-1	TGTGCCAGCAGTTTCTACAATGAGCAGTTCTTC	CASSFYNEQFF
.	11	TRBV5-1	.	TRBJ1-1	TGCGCCAGCATGAGGGGCACTGAAGCTTTCTTT	CASMRGTEAFF
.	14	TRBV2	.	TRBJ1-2	TGTGCCAGCAGTGAAGGAGGCCGTGACTATGGCTACACCTTC	CASSEGGRDYGYTF
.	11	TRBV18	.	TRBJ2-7	TGTGCCAGCTCACCAGAAGGGGAGCAGTACTTC	CASSPEGEQYF
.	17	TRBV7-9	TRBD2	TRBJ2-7	TGTGCCAGCAGCTTAGGGGCCGCGGGGGGGACCGCCTACGAGCAGTACTTC	CASSLGAAGGTAYEQYF
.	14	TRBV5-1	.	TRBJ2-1	TGCGCCAGCAGCGGACAAAGCGGTCCCAATGAGCAGTTCTTC	CASSGQSGPNEQFF
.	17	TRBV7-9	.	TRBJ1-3	TGTGCCAGCAGCTTAGGGGGAACCAACAGGGAAGGAAACACCATATATTTT	CASSLGGTNREGNTIYF
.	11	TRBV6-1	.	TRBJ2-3	TGTGCCAGCCAGCGGAGAGATACGCAGTATTTT	CASQRRDTQYF
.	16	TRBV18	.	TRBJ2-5	TGTGCCACCTCAAGGGACGTACCCACCCCCCAAGAGACCCAGTACTTC	CATSRDVPTPQETQYF
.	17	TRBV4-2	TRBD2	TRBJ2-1	TGTGCCAGCAGCCCGAAGGTCGGGACTAGCAGTTACAATGAGCAGTTCTTC	CASSPKVGTSSYNEQFF
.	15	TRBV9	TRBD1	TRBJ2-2	TGTGCCAGCAGCCCGTGGACAGGGAGCACCGGGGAGCTGTTTTTT	CASSPWTGSTGELFF
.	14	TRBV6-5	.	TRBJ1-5	TGTGCCAGCAGTTACTCGGGTGGCAATCAGCCCCAGCATTTT	CASSYSGGNQPQHF
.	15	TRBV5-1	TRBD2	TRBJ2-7	TGCGCCAGCAGCTCTGGGACTAGCGGGTCCTACGAGCAGTACTTC	CASSSGTSGSYEQYF
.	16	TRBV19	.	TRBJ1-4	TGTGCCAGTAGAGGCCAATGGTTGGGAGTGGATGAAAAACTGTTTTTT	CASRGQWLGVDEKLFF
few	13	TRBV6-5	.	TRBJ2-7	TGTGCCAGCAGTAATTGGGGGGACTACGAGCAGTACTTC	CASSNWGDYEQYF
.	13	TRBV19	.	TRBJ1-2	TGTGCCAGTAGCCTCGGACAGTCGTATGGCTACACCTTC	CASSLGQSYGYTF